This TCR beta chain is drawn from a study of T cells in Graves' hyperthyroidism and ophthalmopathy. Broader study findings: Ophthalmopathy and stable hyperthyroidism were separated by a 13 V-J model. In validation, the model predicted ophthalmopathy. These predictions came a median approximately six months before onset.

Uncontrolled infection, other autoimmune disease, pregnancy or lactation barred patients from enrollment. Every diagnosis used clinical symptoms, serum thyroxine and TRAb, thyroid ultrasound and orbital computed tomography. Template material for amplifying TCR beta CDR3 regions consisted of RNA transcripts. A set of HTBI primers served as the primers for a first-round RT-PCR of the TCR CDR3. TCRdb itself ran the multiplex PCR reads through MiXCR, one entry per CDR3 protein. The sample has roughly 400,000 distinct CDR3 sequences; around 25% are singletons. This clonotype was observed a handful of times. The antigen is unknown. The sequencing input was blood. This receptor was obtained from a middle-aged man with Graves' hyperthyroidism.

This chain's CDR3 is CASSIVGRGTTNEKLFF. CDR3 sequence (DNA): TGTGCCAGTAGTATAGTTGGCAGGGGAACGACTAATGAAAAACTGTTTTTT. V and J are TRBV19 and TRBJ1-4; tentatively, D is TRBD1 (6 bases). Per the germline V gene, CDR1 is LNHDA and CDR2 is SQIVND (reference sequence). This CDR3 is built from 17 residues. V was shortened by 1 base and J by 2 bases, with 14 bases between the two germline ends.